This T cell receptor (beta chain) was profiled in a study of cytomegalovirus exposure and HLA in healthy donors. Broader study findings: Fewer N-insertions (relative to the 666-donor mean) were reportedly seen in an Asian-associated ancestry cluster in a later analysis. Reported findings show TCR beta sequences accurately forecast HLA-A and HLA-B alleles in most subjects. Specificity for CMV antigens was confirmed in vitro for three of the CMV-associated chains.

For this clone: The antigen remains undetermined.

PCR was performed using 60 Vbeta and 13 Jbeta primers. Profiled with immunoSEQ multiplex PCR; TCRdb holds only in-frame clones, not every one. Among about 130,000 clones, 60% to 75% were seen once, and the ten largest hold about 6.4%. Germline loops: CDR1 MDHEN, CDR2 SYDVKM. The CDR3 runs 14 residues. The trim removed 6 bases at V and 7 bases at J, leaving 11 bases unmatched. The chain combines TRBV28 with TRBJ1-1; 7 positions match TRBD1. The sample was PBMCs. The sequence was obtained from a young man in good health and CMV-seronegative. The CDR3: CASSLLTGFSEAFF. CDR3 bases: TGTGCCAGCAGCTTACTGACAGGGTTTAGTGAAGCTTTCTTT.